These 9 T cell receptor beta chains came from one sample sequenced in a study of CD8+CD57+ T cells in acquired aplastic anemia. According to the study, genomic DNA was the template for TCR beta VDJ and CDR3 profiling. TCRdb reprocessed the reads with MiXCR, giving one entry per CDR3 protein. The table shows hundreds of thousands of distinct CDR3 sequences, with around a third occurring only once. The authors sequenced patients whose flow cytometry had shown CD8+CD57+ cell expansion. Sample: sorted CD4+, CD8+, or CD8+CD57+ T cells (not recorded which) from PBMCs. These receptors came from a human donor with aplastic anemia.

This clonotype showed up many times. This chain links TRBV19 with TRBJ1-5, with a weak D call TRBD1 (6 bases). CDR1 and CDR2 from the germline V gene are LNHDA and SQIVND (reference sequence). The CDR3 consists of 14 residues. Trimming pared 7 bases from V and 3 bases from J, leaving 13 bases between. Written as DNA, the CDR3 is TGTGCCAGTAATTTTCAGGGGTCCAATCAGCCCCAGCATTTT. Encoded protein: CASNFQGSNQPQHF.

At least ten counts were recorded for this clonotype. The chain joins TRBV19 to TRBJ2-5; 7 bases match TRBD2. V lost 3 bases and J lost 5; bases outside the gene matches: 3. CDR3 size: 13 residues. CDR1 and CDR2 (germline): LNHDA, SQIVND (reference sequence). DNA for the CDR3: TGTGCCAGTAGTATCGGGAGGCCGGAGACCCAGTACTTC. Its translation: CASSIGRPETQYF.

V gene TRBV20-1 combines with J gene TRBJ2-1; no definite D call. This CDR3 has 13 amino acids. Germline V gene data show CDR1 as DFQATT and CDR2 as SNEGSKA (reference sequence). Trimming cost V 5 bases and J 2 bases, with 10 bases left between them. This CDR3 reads CSAVPDAYNEQFF. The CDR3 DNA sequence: TGCAGTGCTGTTCCGGATGCCTACAATGAGCAGTTCTTC.

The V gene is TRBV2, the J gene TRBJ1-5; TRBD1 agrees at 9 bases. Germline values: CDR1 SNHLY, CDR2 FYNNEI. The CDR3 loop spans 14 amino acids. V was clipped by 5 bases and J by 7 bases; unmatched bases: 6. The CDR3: CASSTGGAHQPQHF. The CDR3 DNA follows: TGTGCCAGCAGTACAGGGGGCGCTCACCAGCCCCAGCATTTT. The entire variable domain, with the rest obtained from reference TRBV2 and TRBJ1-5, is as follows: EPEVTQTPSHQVTQMGQEVILRCVPISNHLYFYWYRQILGQKVEFLVSFYNNEISEKSEIFDDQFSVERPDGSNFTLKIRSTKLEDSAMYFCASSTGGAHQPQHFGDGTRLSIL.

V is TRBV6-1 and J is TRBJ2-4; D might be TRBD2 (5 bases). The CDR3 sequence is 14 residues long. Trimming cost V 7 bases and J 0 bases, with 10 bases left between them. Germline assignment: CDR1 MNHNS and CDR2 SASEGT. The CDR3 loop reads CASIKGLAKNIQYF. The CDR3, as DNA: TGTGCCAGCATCAAAGGACTAGCCAAAAACATTCAGTACTTC.

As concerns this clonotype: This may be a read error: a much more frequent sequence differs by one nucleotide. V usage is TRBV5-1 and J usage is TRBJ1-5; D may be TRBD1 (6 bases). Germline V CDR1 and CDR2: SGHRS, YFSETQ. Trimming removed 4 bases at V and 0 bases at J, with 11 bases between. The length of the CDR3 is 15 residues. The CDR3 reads CASSVRTDSNQPQHF. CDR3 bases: TGCGCCAGCAGCGTTAGGACAGATAGCAATCAGCCCCAGCATTTT.

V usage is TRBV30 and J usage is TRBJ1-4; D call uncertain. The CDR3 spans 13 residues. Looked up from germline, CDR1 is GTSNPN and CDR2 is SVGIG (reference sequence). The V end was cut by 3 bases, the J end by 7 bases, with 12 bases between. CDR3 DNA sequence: TGTGCCTGGAGCCGTGCGAGGGCTGAAAAACTGTTTTTT. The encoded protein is CAWSRARAEKLFF.

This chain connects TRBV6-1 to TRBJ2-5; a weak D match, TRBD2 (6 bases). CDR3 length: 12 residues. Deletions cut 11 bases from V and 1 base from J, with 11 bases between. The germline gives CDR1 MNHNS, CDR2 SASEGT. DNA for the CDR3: TGTGCCGCGGGCGGGACCCAAGAGACCCAGTACTTC. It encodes CAAGGTQETQYF.

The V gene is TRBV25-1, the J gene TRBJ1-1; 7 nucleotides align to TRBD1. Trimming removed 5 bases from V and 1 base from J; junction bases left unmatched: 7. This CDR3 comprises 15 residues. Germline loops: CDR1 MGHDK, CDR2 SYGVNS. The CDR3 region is CASSLSGQRNTEAFF. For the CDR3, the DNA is TGTGCCAGCAGTTTATCGGGACAGCGGAACACTGAAGCTTTCTTT.